The sequence of this T cell receptor beta chain was determined in a study of shared clonotypes between healthy human individuals. Regarding this clone: Its specificity is not known.

CD45RO negativity and positive selection for CCR7 defined naive CD8 cells, a population that excluded terminally differentiated effector memory CD45RA+ cells. The donors, healthy adults who were HIV-negative, had experienced no recent acute infections or vaccinations. The CDR3 is 14 amino acids. The V gene's germline CDR1 is SGHNT and CDR2 YYREEE (reference sequence). Unmatched junction bases numbered 2, after V lost 3 bases and J lost 3 bases. Overall study results and limits: Larger richness was generally estimated for naive than memory subsets. Clonotype sharing among donors was expected to depend on sequencing depth. Generation of non-shared clonotypes was less probable than generation of clonotypes shared by all four donors.

Using immunoSEQ multiplex PCR, the repertoire was profiled, and TCRdb retains in-frame clones only, with some absent. The data contain millions of clones, 85% to 95% of them singletons. The chain employs TRBV5-4 and TRBJ1-2; TRBD1 aligns across 10 bases. This receptor was obtained from a man between 18 and 35 years old in good health. The sequencing sample was made of naive CD8+ T cells sorted from blood. Here the CDR3 reads CASSSDRGYYGYTF. The CDR3 coding sequence is TGTGCCAGCAGCTCGGACAGGGGGTACTATGGCTACACCTTC.